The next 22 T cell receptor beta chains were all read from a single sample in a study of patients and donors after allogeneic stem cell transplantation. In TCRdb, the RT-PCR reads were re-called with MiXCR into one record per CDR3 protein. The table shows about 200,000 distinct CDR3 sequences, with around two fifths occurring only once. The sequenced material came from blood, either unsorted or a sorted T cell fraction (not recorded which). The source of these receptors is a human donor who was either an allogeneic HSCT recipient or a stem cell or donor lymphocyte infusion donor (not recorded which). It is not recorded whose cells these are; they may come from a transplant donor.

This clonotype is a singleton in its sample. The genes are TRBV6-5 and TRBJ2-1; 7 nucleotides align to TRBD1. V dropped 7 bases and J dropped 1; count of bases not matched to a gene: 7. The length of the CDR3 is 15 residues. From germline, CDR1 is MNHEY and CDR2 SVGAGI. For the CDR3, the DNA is TGTGCCAGCACTAACAGGGGTGGGTCCTACAATGAGCAGTTCTTC. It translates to CASTNRGGSYNEQFF.

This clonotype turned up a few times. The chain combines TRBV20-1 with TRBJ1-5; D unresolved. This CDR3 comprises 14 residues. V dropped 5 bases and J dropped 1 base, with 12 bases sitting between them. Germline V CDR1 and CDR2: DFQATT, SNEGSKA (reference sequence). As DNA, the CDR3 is TGCAGTGCTGGCGACCTAAGGAGCAATCAGCCCCAGCATTTT. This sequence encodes CSAGDLRSNQPQHF.

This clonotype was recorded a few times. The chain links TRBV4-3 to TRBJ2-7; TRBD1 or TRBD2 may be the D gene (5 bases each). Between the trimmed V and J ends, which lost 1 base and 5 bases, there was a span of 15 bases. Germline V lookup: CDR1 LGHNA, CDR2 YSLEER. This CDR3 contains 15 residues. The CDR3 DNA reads TGCGCCAGCAGCCAAGGGATGGGGGACGAGGACGAGCAGTACTTC. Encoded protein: CASSQGMGDEDEQYF.

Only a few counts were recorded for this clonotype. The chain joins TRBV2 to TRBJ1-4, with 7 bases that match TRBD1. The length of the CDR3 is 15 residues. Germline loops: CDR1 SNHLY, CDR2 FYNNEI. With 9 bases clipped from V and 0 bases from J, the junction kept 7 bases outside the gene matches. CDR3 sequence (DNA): TGTGCCAGTTGGGGACAGAACTCAACTAATGAAAAACTGTTTTTT. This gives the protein CASWGQNSTNEKLFF.

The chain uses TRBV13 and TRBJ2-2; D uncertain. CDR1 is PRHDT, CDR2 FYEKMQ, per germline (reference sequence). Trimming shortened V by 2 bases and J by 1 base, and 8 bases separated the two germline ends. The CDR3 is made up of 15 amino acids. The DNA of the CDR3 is TGTGCCAGCAGCTTAACGGCCGGGAACACCGGGGAGCTGTTTTTT. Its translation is CASSLTAGNTGELFF.

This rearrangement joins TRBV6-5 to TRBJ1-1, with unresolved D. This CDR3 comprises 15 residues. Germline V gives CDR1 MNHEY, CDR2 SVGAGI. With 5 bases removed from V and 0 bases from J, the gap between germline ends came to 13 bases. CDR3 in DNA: TGTGCCAGCAGTCCGTGGGCCGTTCTGAACACTGAAGCTTTCTTT. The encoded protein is CASSPWAVLNTEAFF.

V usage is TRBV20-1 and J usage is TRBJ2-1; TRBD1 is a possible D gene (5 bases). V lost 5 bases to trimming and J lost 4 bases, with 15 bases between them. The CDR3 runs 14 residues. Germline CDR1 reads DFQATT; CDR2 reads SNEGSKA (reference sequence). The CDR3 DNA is TGCAGTGCTCAAGACAGAGAACCTTACAATGAGCAGTTCTTC. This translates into CSAQDREPYNEQFF.

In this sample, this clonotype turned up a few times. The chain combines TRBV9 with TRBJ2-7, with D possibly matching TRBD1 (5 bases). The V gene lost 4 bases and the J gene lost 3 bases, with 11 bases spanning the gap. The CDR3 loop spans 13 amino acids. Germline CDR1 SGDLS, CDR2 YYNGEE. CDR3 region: CASSTAGFYEQYF. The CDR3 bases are TGTGCCAGCAGCACCGCAGGGTTCTACGAGCAGTACTTC.

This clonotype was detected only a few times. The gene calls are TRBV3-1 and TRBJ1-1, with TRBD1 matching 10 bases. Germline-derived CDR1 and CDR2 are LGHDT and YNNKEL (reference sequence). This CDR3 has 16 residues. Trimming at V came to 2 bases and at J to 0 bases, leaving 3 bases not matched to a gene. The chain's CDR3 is CASSQWGTGVNTEAFF. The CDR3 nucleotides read TGTGCCAGCAGCCAATGGGGGACAGGGGTGAACACTGAAGCTTTCTTT.

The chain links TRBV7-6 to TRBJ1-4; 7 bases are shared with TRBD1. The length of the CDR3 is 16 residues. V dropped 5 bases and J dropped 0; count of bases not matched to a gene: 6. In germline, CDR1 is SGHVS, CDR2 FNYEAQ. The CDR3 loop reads CASSRITGATNEKLFF. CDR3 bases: TGTGCCAGCAGCCGTATAACAGGGGCAACTAATGAAAAACTGTTTTTT.

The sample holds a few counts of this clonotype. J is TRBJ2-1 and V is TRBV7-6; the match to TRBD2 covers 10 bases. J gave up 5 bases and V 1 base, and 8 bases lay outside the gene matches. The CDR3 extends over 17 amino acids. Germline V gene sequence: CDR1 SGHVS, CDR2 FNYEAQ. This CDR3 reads CASSLGTSGLGHNEQFF. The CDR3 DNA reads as TGTGCCAGCAGCTTAGGGACTAGCGGCCTAGGGCACAATGAGCAGTTCTTC.

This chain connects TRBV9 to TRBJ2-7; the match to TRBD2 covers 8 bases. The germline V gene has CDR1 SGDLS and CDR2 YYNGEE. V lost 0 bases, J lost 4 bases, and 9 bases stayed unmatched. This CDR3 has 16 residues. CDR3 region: CASSVDGRADGYEQYF. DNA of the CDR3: TGTGCCAGCAGCGTAGACGGGAGGGCCGACGGGTACGAGCAGTACTTC. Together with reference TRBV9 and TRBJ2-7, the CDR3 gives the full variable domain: DSGVTQTPKHLITATGQRVTLRCSPRSGDLSVYWYQQSLDQGLQFLIQYYNGEERAKGNILERFSAQQFPDLHSELNLSSLELGDSALYFCASSVDGRADGYEQYFGPGTRLTVT.

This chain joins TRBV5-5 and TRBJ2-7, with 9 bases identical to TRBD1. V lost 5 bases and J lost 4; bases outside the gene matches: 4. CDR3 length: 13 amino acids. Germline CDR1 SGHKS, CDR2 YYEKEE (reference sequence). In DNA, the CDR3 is TGTGCCAGCAGAGGCGGGACAGGGTACGAGCAGTACTTC. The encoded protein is CASRGGTGYEQYF. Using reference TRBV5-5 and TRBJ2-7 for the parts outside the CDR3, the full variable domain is DAGVTQSPTHLIKTRGQQVTLRCSPISGHKSVSWYQQVLGQGPQFIFQYYEKEERGRGNFPDRFSARQFPNYSSELNVNALLLGDSALYLCASRGGTGYEQYFGPGTRLTVT.

DNA for the CDR3: TGTGCCAGCAACCTTATAGCGGGAGGGAATGAGCAGTTCTTC. Encoded protein: CASNLIAGGNEQFF. V usage is TRBV6-5 and J usage is TRBJ2-1; TRBD2 aligns across 11 bases. V dropped 7 bases and J dropped 7; count of bases not matched to a gene: 6. Germline CDR1 MNHEY, CDR2 SVGAGI. The CDR3 covers 14 residues.

CDR3 region: CASSLAWDSYNEQFF. CDR3 coding DNA: TGCGCCAGCAGCTTGGCCTGGGATTCCTACAATGAGCAGTTCTTC. The gene calls are TRBV5-1 and TRBJ2-1; D gene uncertain. The germline gives CDR1 SGHRS, CDR2 YFSETQ. Trimming pared 0 bases from V and 1 base from J, leaving 8 bases between. The CDR3 sequence is 15 residues long.

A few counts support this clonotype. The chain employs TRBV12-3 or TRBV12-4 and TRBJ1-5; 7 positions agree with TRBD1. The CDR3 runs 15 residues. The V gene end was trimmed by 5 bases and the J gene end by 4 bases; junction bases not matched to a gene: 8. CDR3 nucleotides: TGTGCCAGCAGTCCTAGGGACAGCAGAAATCAGCCCCAGCATTTT. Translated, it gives CASSPRDSRNQPQHF.

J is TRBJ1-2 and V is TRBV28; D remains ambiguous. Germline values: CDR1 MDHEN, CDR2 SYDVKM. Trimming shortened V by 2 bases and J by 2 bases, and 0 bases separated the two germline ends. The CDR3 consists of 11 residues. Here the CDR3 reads CASSLNYGYTF. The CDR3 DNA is TGTGCCAGCAGTTTAAACTATGGCTACACCTTC.

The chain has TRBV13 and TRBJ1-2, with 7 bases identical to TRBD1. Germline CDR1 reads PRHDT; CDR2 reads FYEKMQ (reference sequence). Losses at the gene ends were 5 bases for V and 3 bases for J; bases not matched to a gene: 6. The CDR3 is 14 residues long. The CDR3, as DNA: TGTGCCAGCAGCGGAGACAGGGTCCACTATGGCTACACCTTC. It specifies CASSGDRVHYGYTF.

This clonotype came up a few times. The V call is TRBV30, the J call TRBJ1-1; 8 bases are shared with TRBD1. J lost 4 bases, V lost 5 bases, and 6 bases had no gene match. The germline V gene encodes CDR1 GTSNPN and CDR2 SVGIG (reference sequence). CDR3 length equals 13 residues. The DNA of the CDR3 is TGTGCCTGGGAACAGGGGGTAGGCACTGAAGCTTTCTTT. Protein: CAWEQGVGTEAFF.

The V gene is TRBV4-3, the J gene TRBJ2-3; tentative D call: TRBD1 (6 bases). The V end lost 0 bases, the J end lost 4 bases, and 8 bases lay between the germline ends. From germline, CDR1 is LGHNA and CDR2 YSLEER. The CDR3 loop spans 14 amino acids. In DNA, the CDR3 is TGCGCCAGCAGCCAAGATTGGGGGCCAGATACGCAGTATTTT. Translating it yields CASSQDWGPDTQYF.

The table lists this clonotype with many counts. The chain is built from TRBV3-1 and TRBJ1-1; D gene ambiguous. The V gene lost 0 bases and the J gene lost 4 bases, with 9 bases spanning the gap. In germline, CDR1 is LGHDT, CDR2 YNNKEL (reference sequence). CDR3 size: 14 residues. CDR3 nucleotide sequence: TGTGCCAGCAGCCAAGAACCGGGCGGCACTGAAGCTTTCTTT. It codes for CASSQEPGGTEAFF.

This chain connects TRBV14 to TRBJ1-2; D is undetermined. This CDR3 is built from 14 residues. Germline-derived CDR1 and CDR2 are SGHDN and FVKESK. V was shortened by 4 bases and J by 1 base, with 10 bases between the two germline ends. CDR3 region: CASSPQEDNYGYTF. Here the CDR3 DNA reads TGTGCCAGCAGCCCACAAGAGGATAACTATGGCTACACCTTC.